Shown below are 9 T cell receptor beta chains from a single sample sequenced in a study of T cells in Graves' hyperthyroidism and ophthalmopathy. Amplified TCR beta CDR3 regions derived from RNA transcripts. Primed by the HTBI set, a first-round RT-PCR was run on the TCR CDR3. In TCRdb, the multiplex PCR reads were re-called with MiXCR into one record per CDR3 protein. The sample lists around 420,000 distinct CDR3 sequences; roughly 13% were seen once. Sequencing was performed on blood. All receptors derive from a woman aged 18-35 years with Graves' hyperthyroidism.

This clonotype was seen repeatedly, ten times or more. The V call is TRBV12-3 or TRBV12-4, the J call TRBJ1-5, with unresolved D. There are 13 residues in the CDR3. V was pared by 3 bases and J by 2 bases, with 5 bases between. The CDR3 bases are TGTGCCAGCAGTTTCGGGGGCAATCAGCCCCAGCATTTT. The encoded protein is CASSFGGNQPQHF.

Concerning this clonotype itself: Possible read error: a much larger clone is one base away. The CDR3 is CASSLVSGGRDDYDQYF. In nucleotides, the CDR3 is TGTGCCAGCAGCTTAGTGTCCGGCGGGAGGGACGACTACGATCAGTACTTC. The rearrangement uses TRBV11-2 and TRBJ2-7, with 9 positions matching TRBD2. Germline-derived CDR1 and CDR2 are SGHAT and FQNNGV. The CDR3 length is 17 residues.

As for this clonotype: This may be a read error: a much more frequent sequence differs by one nucleotide. V is TRBV7-2 and J is TRBJ2-7; no clear D gene. This CDR3 contains 17 residues. From germline, CDR1 is SGHTA and CDR2 FQGNSA. The CDR3 loop reads CVSSLEVGQTFSYEQYF. For the CDR3, the DNA is TGTGTCAGCAGCTTAGAGGTAGGGCAGACGTTCTCCTACGAGCAGTACTTC.

This clonotype was recorded many times. The V and J genes are TRBV15 and TRBJ1-2; possible D gene TRBD1, 5 bases. Per the germline V gene, CDR1 is LNHNV and CDR2 is YYDKDF (reference sequence). V was trimmed by 3 bases and J by 5 bases, leaving 19 bases between them. The CDR3 has 16 amino acids. CDR3 bases: TGTGCCACCAGCAGTTCGCAGGCTGGGGGGTTTTATGGCTACACCTTC. Protein sequence: CATSSSQAGGFYGYTF.

This clonotype was counted only a few times. The chain combines TRBV4-2 with TRBJ2-7; 9 bases fit TRBD1. With 1 base clipped from V and 4 bases from J, the junction kept 5 bases outside the gene matches. The CDR3 loop spans 15 amino acids. CDR1 LGHNA and CDR2 YNFKEQ come from the germline V gene. CDR3 region: CASSQADRGTYEQYF. CDR3 nucleotide sequence: TGTGCCAGCAGCCAAGCGGACAGGGGAACGTACGAGCAGTACTTC.

This clonotype was counted ten times or more. The chain uses TRBV11-2 and TRBJ2-2, with TRBD2 matching 11 bases. The germline CDR1 and CDR2 sequences are SGHAT and FQNNGV. Trimming at V came to 1 base and at J to 7 bases, leaving 5 bases not matched to a gene. The CDR3 runs to 16 residues. The CDR3 sequence is CASSLVLAGGHGELFF. Written as DNA, the CDR3 is TGTGCCAGCAGCTTAGTTCTAGCGGGAGGTCACGGGGAGCTGTTTTTT.

This clonotype appeared many times. V gene TRBV7-2 combines with J gene TRBJ1-2; 10 bases are a match to TRBD1. Per germline, CDR1 SGHTA and CDR2 FQGNSA. The V segment lost 0 bases and the J segment 4 bases; nucleotides outside the gene matches: 8. This CDR3 comprises 17 residues. The CDR3, as DNA: TGTGCCAGCAGCTTAGCTTCCGTTGGACAGGGGGTCTATGGCTACACCTTC. This translates into CASSLASVGQGVYGYTF. Filled out from reference TRBV7-2 and TRBJ1-2, the complete variable domain reads GAGVSQSPSNKVTEKGKDVELRCDPISGHTALYWYRQSLGQGLEFLIYFQGNSAPDKSGLPSDRFSAERTGGSVSTLTIQRTQQEDSAVYLCASSLASVGQGVYGYTFGSGTRLTVV.

This clonotype was counted at least ten times. The V and J genes are TRBV20-1 and TRBJ1-1; D is ambiguous. Deletions cut 6 bases from V and 0 bases from J, with 14 bases between. The CDR3 totals 14 residues. CDR1 DFQATT and CDR2 SNEGSKA come from the germline V gene (reference sequence). CDR3 in amino acids: CSAQDGRMNTEAFF. For the CDR3, the DNA is TGCAGTGCGCAAGACGGCCGGATGAACACTGAAGCTTTCTTT.

This chain connects TRBV28 to TRBJ1-2, with 7 bases identical to TRBD1. The CDR3 has 14 amino acids. Looked up from germline, CDR1 is MDHEN and CDR2 is SYDVKM. V dropped 5 bases and J dropped 7; count of bases not matched to a gene: 10. CDR3 sequence reads: CASSPPRTGFGYTF. CDR3 DNA sequence: TGTGCCAGCAGTCCTCCGCGGACAGGCTTTGGCTACACCTTC.